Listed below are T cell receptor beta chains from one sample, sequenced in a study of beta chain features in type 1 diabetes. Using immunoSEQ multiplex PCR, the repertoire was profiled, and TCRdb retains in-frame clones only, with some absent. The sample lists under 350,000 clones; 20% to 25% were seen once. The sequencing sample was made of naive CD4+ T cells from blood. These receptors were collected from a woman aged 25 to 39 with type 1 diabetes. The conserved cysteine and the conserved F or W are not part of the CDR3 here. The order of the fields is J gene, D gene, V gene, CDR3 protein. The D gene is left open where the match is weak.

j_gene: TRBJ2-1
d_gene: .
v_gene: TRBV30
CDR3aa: AWSTPGFDEQF

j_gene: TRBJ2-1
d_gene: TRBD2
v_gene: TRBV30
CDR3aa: AWSVLVAGDNEQF

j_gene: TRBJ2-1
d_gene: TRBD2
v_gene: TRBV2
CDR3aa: ASSLPVGLAGAPYNEQF

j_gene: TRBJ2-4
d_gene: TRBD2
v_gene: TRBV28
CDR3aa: ASKVGDGRGAKNIQY

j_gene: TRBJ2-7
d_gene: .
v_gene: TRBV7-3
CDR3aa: ASSLTGTSSYEQY

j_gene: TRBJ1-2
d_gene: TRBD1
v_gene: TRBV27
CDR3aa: ASSLRTGNYGYT

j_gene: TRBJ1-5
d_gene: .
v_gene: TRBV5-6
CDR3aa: ASSLNSINQPQH

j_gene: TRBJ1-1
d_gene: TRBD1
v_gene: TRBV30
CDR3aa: AWSKDRRTEAF

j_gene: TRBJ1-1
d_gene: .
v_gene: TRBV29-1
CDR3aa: SVDRGHTEAF

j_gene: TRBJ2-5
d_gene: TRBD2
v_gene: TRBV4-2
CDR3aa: ASSQNSGSEQETQY

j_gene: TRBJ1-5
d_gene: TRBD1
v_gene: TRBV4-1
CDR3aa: ASSPRTGISNQPQH

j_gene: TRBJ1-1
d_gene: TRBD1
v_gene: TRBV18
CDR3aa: ASSSRQGVGTEAF

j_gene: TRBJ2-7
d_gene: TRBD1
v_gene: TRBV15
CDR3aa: ATSRAPPDRAPYEQY

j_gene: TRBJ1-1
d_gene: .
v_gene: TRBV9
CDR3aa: ASSVAGENTEAF

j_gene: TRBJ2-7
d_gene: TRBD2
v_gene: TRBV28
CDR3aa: ASSGTSSSYEQY

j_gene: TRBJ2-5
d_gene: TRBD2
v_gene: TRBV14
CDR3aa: ASSQGLAGGNLETQY

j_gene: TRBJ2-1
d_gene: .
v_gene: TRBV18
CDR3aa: ASSQTYRDDEQF

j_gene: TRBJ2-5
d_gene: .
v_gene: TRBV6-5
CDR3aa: ASMRQETQY

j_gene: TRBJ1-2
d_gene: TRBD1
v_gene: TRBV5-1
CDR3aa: ASSTGQGGYGYT

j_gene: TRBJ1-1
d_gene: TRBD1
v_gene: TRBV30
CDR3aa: AWATGDTEAF

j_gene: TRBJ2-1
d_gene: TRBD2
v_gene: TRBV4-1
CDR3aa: ASKIRFQLAGGSNEQF

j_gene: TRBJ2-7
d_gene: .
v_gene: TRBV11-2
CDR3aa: ASRQYYEQY

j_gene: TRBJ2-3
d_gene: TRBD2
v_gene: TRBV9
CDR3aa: ASSPAWTSGTDTQY

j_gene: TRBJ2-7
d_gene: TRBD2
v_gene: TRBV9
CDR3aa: ASSVMAGGVYEQY

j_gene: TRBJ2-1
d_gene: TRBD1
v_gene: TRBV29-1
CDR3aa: SVAGTGVLRYNEQF

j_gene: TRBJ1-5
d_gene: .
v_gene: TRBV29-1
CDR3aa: SATDSLNQPQH

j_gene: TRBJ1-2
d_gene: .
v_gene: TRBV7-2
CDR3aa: ASSLRDISNYGYT

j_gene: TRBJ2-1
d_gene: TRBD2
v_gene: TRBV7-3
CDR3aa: ASSLMAGGSYNEQF

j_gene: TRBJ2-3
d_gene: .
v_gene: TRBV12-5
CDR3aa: ASGSIGDTQY

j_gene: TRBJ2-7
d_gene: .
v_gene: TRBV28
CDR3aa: ASSSGGWAQQY

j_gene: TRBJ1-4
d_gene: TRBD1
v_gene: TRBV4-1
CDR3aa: ASSQAGQGNEKLF

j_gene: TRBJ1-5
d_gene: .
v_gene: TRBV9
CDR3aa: ASSVAPGIQPQH

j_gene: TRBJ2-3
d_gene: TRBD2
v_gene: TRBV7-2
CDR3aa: ASSRSGRVDTQY

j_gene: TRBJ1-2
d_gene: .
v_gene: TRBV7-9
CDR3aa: ASSSSGPDNGYT

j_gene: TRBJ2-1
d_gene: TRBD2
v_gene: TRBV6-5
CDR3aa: ASSSGTSGRNEQF

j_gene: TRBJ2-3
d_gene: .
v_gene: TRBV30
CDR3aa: AQGPGLGTDTQY

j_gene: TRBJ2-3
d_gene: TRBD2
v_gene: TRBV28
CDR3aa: ASSFWTSGSSTDTQY

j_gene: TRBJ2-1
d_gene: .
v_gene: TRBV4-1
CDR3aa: ASSQPRDEQF

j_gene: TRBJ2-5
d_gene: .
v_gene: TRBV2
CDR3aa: ASSRGSETQY

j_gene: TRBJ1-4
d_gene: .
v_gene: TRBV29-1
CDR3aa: SVGRGFDEKLF

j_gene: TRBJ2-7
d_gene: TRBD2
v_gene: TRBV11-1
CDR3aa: ASSLALAGASYEQY

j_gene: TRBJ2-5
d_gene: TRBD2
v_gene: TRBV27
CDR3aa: ASRRSSGKETQY

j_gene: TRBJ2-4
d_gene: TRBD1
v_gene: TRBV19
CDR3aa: ASSIGQGGIQY

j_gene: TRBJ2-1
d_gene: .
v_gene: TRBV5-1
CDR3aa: ASSTGTLVSYNEQF

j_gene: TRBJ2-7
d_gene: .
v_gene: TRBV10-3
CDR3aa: AISPQGSYEQY

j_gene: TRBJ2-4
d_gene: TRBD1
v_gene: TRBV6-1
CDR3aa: ASSVYRGELAKNIQY

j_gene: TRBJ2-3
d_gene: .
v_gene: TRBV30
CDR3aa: AWSAESTDTQY

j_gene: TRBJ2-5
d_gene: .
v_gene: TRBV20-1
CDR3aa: SVSGRGDQY